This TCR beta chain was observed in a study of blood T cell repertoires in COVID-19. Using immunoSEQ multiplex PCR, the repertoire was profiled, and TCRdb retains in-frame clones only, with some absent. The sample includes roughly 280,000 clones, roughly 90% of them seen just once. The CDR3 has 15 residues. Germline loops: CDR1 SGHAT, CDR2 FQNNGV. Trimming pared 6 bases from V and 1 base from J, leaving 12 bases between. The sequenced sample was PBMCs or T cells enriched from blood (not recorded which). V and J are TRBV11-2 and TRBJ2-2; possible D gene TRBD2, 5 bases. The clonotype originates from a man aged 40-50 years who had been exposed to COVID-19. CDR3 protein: CASSWGAENTGELFF. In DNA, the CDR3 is TGTGCCAGCAGTTGGGGAGCGGAGAACACCGGGGAGCTGTTTTTT.